This T cell receptor beta chain was profiled in a study of blood T cell repertoires in COVID-19. V gave up 3 bases and J gave up 5 bases; unmatched junction bases: 1. The CDR3 runs 12 residues. This table comes from immunoSEQ multiplex PCR, and its TCRdb copy is limited to in-frame clones, with some not included. Here the sample spans approximately 140,000 clones, about 90% being singletons. Clinical histories supplied by participants themselves formed the basis of cohort assignment. The V gene is TRBV12-3 or TRBV12-4, the J gene TRBJ2-7; 7 positions agree with TRBD1. This TCR was recovered from a woman aged 40 to 50 who had been exposed to COVID-19. Sample: PBMCs or T cells enriched from blood (not recorded which). The CDR3 sequence: CASSFTGDEQYF. The CDR3 DNA reads as TGTGCCAGCAGTTTCACAGGGGACGAGCAGTACTTC.